Described below is a single TCR beta chain sequence and its context. Antigen: not known. The entry originates in a study of shared clonotypes between healthy human individuals. Study results and caveats: Investigators collected only blood, and repertoires in tissues likely differ.

Using immunoSEQ multiplex PCR, the repertoire was profiled, and TCRdb retains in-frame clones only, with some absent. The table shows millions of clones, with roughly 94% occurring only once. Germline V gene data show CDR1 as SEHNR and CDR2 as FQNEAQ (reference sequence). This CDR3 spans 17 amino acids. V trimming: 4 bases; J trimming: 6 bases; junction bases outside the gene matches: 8. The chain recombines TRBV7-9 with TRBJ2-1, with 14 bases matching TRBD2. The sample comprised naive CD4+ T cells sorted from blood. Subset denoted: CD45RA+ positively selected. This TCR derives from a man aged 18 to 29 in good health. The CDR3 coding sequence is TGTGCCAGCAGCTCAGCTGGGACTAGCGGGAGCATCAATGAGCAGTTCTTC. Translating it yields CASSSAGTSGSINEQFF.